The 17 T cell receptor beta chains below all came from one sample that was sequenced in a study of blood T cell repertoires in COVID-19. Libraries were prepared by immunoSEQ multiplex PCR; TCRdb keeps only in-frame clonotypes and omits some of them. This sample has hundreds of thousands of clones, with about 85% found just once. Sequencing used PBMCs or T cells enriched from blood (not recorded which). The receptors come from a woman aged 55-69 years who had recovered from COVID-19.

This rearrangement joins TRBV9 to TRBJ1-2; D is undetermined. Trimming removed 4 bases from V and 4 bases from J, with 8 bases in between. The V gene's germline CDR1 is SGDLS and CDR2 YYNGEE. The CDR3 length is 12 residues. The CDR3 is CASSLGSYGYTF. CDR3 nucleotide sequence: TGTGCCAGCAGCTTGGGGAGCTATGGCTACACCTTC.

The chain combines TRBV18 with TRBJ1-1; D is ambiguous. CDR3 length: 13 residues. Germline CDR1 is KGHSH and CDR2 is LQKENI. V gave up 4 bases and J gave up 8 bases, with 14 bases separating them. CDR3 nucleotide sequence: TGTGCCAGCTCACGAGTCGGATCCGGGGAAGCTTTCTTT. Translation: CASSRVGSGEAFF.

This rearrangement joins TRBV5-1 to TRBJ1-1; D perhaps matches TRBD1 (5 bases). The CDR3 loop spans 13 amino acids. From germline, CDR1 is SGHRS and CDR2 YFSETQ. Trimming removed 0 bases from V and 5 bases from J, with 8 bases in between. Here the CDR3 reads CASSLVGRTEAFF. The CDR3 DNA follows: TGCGCCAGCAGCTTGGTGGGGCGGACTGAAGCTTTCTTT.

V gene TRBV7-6 combines with J gene TRBJ1-1; 8 bases agree with TRBD1. V shed 1 base and J 7 bases; nucleotides not matched to a gene: 11. Germline V gene sequence: CDR1 SGHVS, CDR2 FNYEAQ. The CDR3 covers 16 residues. Here the CDR3 reads CASSLVRGPQYGEAFF. CDR3 bases: TGTGCCAGCAGCTTAGTCAGGGGGCCTCAGTACGGTGAAGCTTTCTTT.

V usage is TRBV24-1 and J usage is TRBJ1-4; a possible D gene is TRBD1 (5 bases). CDR3 size: 20 residues. Germline loops: CDR1 KGHDR, CDR2 SFDVKD. V gave up 4 bases and J gave up 0 bases, with 23 bases separating them. In nucleotides, the CDR3 is TGTGCCACCAGTGACCTAAGGAGGGACTTGAGGAATGCAACTAATGAAAAACTGTTTTTT. Translation gives CATSDLRRDLRNATNEKLFF.

V is TRBV4-1 and J is TRBJ2-4, with D uncertain. The CDR3 is made up of 14 amino acids. In germline, CDR1 is MGHRA, CDR2 YSYEKL. Trimming took off 3 bases at V and 0 bases at J, with 6 bases between the two ends. DNA of the CDR3: TGCGCCAGCAGCCAGACACTAGCCAAAAACATTCAGTACTTC. This translates into CASSQTLAKNIQYF.

The rearrangement uses TRBV5-1 and TRBJ2-7; weak D call: TRBD1 (5 bases). The CDR3 covers 15 residues. Germline CDR1 and CDR2: SGHRS and YFSETQ. V lost 0 bases and J 3 bases, leaving 13 bases between the germline ends. CDR3 region: CASSLAGISVYEQYF. In DNA form, the CDR3 reads TGCGCCAGCAGCTTGGCAGGGATTTCGGTCTACGAGCAGTACTTC.

This rearrangement joins TRBV7-2 to TRBJ1-5, with 7 bases fitting TRBD1. Germline V lookup: CDR1 SGHTA, CDR2 FQGNSA. V was clipped by 1 base and J by 1 base; unmatched bases: 10. CDR3 length equals 18 residues. CDR3 loop: CASSLDGRTGWSNQPQHF. CDR3 nucleotides: TGTGCCAGCAGCTTAGACGGCCGGACAGGATGGAGCAATCAGCCCCAGCATTTT.

This chain connects TRBV19 to TRBJ2-2, with D maybe TRBD1 (5 bases). V shed 0 bases and J shed 5 bases, with 7 bases lying between them. The germline gives CDR1 LNHDA, CDR2 SQIVND (reference sequence). There are 14 residues in the CDR3. The CDR3 loop is CASSIDRVTGELFF. CDR3 coding DNA: TGTGCCAGTAGTATAGACAGGGTAACCGGGGAGCTGTTTTTT.

V usage is TRBV6-5 and J usage is TRBJ1-2; D perhaps matches TRBD1 (5 bases). In germline, CDR1 is MNHEY, CDR2 SVGAGI. CDR3 size: 14 residues. V was cut by 0 bases and J by 5 bases, with 10 bases left in between. This CDR3 reads CASSYSFTGYGYTF. For the CDR3, the DNA is TGTGCCAGCAGTTACTCGTTCACAGGATATGGCTACACCTTC.

The rearrangement uses TRBV5-4 and TRBJ2-1, with D perhaps matching TRBD1 (6 bases). Looked up from germline, CDR1 is SGHNT and CDR2 is YYREEE (reference sequence). V was clipped by 0 bases and J by 8 bases, with 12 bases between them. This CDR3 has 14 amino acids. This CDR3 is CASSLGGRRDEQFF. CDR3 sequence (DNA): TGTGCCAGCAGCTTGGGGGGGCGACGCGATGAGCAGTTCTTC.

This clone was detected only once. The chain employs TRBV6-1 and TRBJ1-2; TRBD1 might be the D (6 bases). V dropped 3 bases and J dropped 1 base, with 15 bases sitting between them. The germline CDR1 and CDR2 sequences are MNHNS and SASEGT. The CDR3 spans 16 residues. The CDR3 is CASSDLQGTYNYGYTF. Here the CDR3 DNA reads TGTGCCAGCAGTGACCTACAGGGAACCTATAACTATGGCTACACCTTC.

The chain couples TRBV2 to TRBJ1-5, with a possible D match to TRBD1 (6 bases). V lost 3 bases and J lost 6, with 15 bases in between. This CDR3 has 15 residues. Germline values: CDR1 SNHLY, CDR2 FYNNEI. CDR3 DNA sequence: TGTGCCAGCAGTGAGATACAGGGTCAAGCTCAGCCCCAGCATTTT. Translation: CASSEIQGQAQPQHF. Using reference TRBV2 and TRBJ1-5 for the parts outside the CDR3, the full variable domain is EPEVTQTPSHQVTQMGQEVILRCVPISNHLYFYWYRQILGQKVEFLVSFYNNEISEKSEIFDDQFSVERPDGSNFTLKIRSTKLEDSAMYFCASSEIQGQAQPQHFGDGTRLSIL.

The chain couples TRBV30 to TRBJ2-2; no definite D call. The CDR3 covers 11 residues. From germline, CDR1 is GTSNPN and CDR2 SVGIG (reference sequence). The V gene lost 3 bases and the J gene lost 6 bases, with 5 bases spanning the gap. The CDR3 coding sequence is TGTGCCTGGAGCGTAGCCGGGGAGCTGTTTTTT. Its protein product is CAWSVAGELFF.

The rearrangement joins TRBV7-6 to TRBJ1-2; no definite D call. The CDR3 has 15 amino acids. Germline V gene data show CDR1 as SGHVS and CDR2 as FNYEAQ. V lost 1 base and J 8 bases, leaving 17 bases between the germline ends. As DNA, the CDR3 is TGTGCCAGCAGCTTAGAGGCGGCCGGATCTGGCGGCTACACCTTC. It yields the protein CASSLEAAGSGGYTF.

This chain joins TRBV6-6 and TRBJ2-5, with TRBD1 matching over 9 bases. CDR1 is MNHNY and CDR2 is SVGAGI in the germline V gene (reference sequence). J was trimmed by 5 bases and V by 2 bases; bases with no gene match: 9. This CDR3 has 16 amino acids. In DNA, the CDR3 is TGTGCCAGCAGTTACCTATCGACAGGGGGTAGGGAGACCCAGTACTTC. It translates to CASSYLSTGGRETQYF.

The CDR3 loop reads CASRGASGNNEQFF. CDR3 coding DNA: TGTGCCAGCCGCGGCGCTAGCGGGAACAATGAGCAGTTCTTC. This chain joins TRBV6-5 and TRBJ2-1; 9 bases fit TRBD2. CDR1 is MNHEY, CDR2 SVGAGI, per germline. The trim removed 8 bases at V and 5 bases at J, leaving 7 bases unmatched. The CDR3 extends over 14 amino acids.